This entry describes one T cell receptor (beta chain). Its recognized antigen is unknown. No much larger clone exists at a distance of one base, and base qualities are not known. This sample stems from a study of shared clonotypes between healthy human individuals (dated by TCRdb to about 2020). For the study in its entirety: The cohort included a few men and two women between 18 and 49 years of age. Between about 0.94 and 8.9 billion PBMCs per donor were obtained by leukapheresis. For each donor, CD4 naive and CD4 memory were each given three plates, CD8 naive was given two plates, and CD8 memory was given one plate. The study deeply sequenced blood TCR repertoires of about 5 healthy adults to estimate repertoire size and the extent of clonotype sharing between individuals. To increase sequencing depth and limit assay-specific biases, different laboratories used diverse techniques to prepare libraries and sequence TCR repertoires.

Overall results and qualifications from the work: Pairwise subsampling led to the expectation that sequencing depth would affect the degree of clonotype sharing among donors. Because the study included a small number of donors, the genetic and exposure-history diversity represented was limited. Naive subsets generally had larger estimated clonotype richness than memory subsets. Only blood was sampled, and tissue TCR repertoires likely differ from those in blood. Compared with non-shared clonotypes, the clonotypes found in all four sorted-subset donors had higher generation probabilities. Sharing across a few donors was observed for about 4.8% of naive CD4, about 3.2% of naive CD8, 2% to 2.5% of memory CD4, and roughly 0.43% of memory CD8 clonotypes. Even with the large sequencing depth, rarefaction of the sorted-subset datasets indicated that sequencing was incomplete.

The cysteine opens and the phenylalanine closes a CDR3 of 14 amino acids. This entry keeps only the CDR3 DNA: 42 bases, framed from base 1. The junction shows trimming of 6 bases on V and 5 bases on J, and the gene matches do not reach 3 bases of it. The CDR1 and CDR2 encoded by the germline V gene are MGHDK and SYGVNS. CD8 naive samples were CD45RO-negative cells positively selected for CCR7, giving a CD45RA+CCR7+ population that excluded TemRA cells. The donors were healthy, HIV-negative adults with no recently reported acute infections or vaccinations. Only Caucasian adults living in Nashville, Tennessee, USA were represented among the donors. After blood collection by leukapheresis, PBMCs were isolated using Ficoll-Histopaque density gradient centrifugation and then cryopreserved in the vapor phase of liquid nitrogen. Analytical flow cytometry was used to check the purity and quantity of every magnetically sorted T cell population. From each sorted fraction, genomic DNA was isolated and quantified by UV absorbance on a Nanodrop 2000c.

Using the deep immunoSEQ assay, multiplex PCR amplified TCR CDR3 regions from genomic DNA. For each cell subset, the extracted genomic DNA was distributed evenly across all wells of several immunoSEQ 96-well plates, and each plate served as one replicate. For sorted subsets, around 0.2 ug genomic DNA, equal to some 30,000 T cell genomes, was loaded into each replicate PCR. The purified libraries were quantified using a Qubit 3.0 fluorometer, sized with a Bioanalyzer 2100, and then quantified again using the KAPA Library Quantification kit. Every immunoSEQ 96-well plate was sequenced on a separate single-read 150-cycle Illumina NextSeq 550 flow cell. The original pipeline was this. The immunoSEQ output contained only junctional sequences without quality scores, so filtering could not match that applied to full-length reads. Sequences were annotated with PyIR, a Python wrapper for IgBLAST v1.9, using IMGT germline references to assign V/J genes and CDR3. Any read was removed if the V/J assignment was weak (E-value above 1e-6), the CDR3 was missing, or the read contained stop codons, out-of-frame junctions, or ambiguous translated residues. A V3J clonotype was defined by an identical inferred V gene, J gene, and CDR3 amino acid sequence. To compute the percentage overlap between repertoires, the number of shared unique clonotypes was divided by the size of the smaller repertoire. RTK rarefaction, the Chao1 estimator, and Recon v2.1 estimates of unobserved clonotypes were used to assess repertoire richness. For all TCRbeta clonotypes obtained by the gDNA method from several donors, generation probabilities were computed with OLGA. In TCRdb, the immuneACCESS table is reduced to in-frame sequences with V and J assigned. These tables do not hold every clone; where another copy was compared, an unresolved V gene accounts for under half, and the others remain unexplained. D and trimming come from the DNA, and the V and J calls and clone size come from that table. The sample table contains around 1,900,000 clones; only one count was recorded for 80% to 95% of them. More than 1.5% of the sample is in the top ten clones.

In this chain, TRBV25-1 is recombined with TRBJ2-2, with 10 bases aligning to TRBD1. This sequence originates from a man younger than 35 in good health. Some clones in this sample may be carry-over from other donors' samples. Input material: naive CD8+ T cells from PBMCs. What the cell subset or site label conveys for this sample: CD45RA+CCR7+. The CDR3 protein sequence reads: CASRDRGWTGELFF. DNA sequence: TGTGCCAGCAGGGACAGGGGGTGGACCGGGGAGCTGTTTTTT.